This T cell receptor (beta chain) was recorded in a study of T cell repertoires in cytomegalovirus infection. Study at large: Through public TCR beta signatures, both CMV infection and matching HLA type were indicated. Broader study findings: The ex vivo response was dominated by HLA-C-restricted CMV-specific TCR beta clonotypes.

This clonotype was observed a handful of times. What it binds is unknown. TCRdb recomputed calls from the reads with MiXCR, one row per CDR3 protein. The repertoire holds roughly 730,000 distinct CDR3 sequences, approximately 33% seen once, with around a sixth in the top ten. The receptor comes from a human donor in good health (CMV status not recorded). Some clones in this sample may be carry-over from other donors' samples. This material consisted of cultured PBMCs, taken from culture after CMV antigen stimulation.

DNA of the CDR3: TGTGCCAGCAGTGAAGCCGGCAGGGCCCTTATTAACCCTGAAGCTTTCTTT. This gives the protein CASSEAGRALINPEAFF. This chain uses TRBV6-1 with TRBJ1-1; the D gene is possibly TRBD1 (5 bases). Germline V lookup: CDR1 MNHNS, CDR2 SASEGT. Trimming shortened V by 0 bases and J by 6 bases, and 20 bases separated the two germline ends. The CDR3 is made up of 17 amino acids.